This paragraph covers one T cell receptor (beta chain) sequence. The antigen remains unidentified. This entry is derived from a study of post-analysis software for immune sequencing data. Across the whole study: The courses of disease that were included comprised relapsing-remitting, secondary progressive and progressive-relapsing multiple sclerosis.

Whole-study results and caveats: Patients used five TRBV segments, including TRBV5-6, TRBV5-1 and TRBV20-1, more often than controls. Samples prepared in the same batch strongly co-clustered by F measure. Controls' normalized Chao1 diversity significantly exceeded that of multiple sclerosis patients.

This CDR3 region has 16 residues. Germline CDR1 is SGHTA and CDR2 is FQGNSA. V gave up 0 bases and J gave up 4 bases, with 15 bases separating them. Prepared libraries of TCR beta cDNA carried unique molecular identifiers. From approximately 0.95 to 9.8 million T cells, 450,000 to 550,000 cDNA molecules were obtained. TCRdb fed the PCR reads into MiXCR, producing one record per CDR3 protein. The sample includes some 700,000 distinct CDR3 sequences, over 45% of them seen just once. This TCR was sampled from a girl aged 2-15 years with multiple sclerosis. The chain couples TRBV7-2 to TRBJ1-2; no clear D. Sequencing used blood. CDR3 bases: TGTGCCAGCAGCTTAGCCCCCACCGGCGGCTCCTATGGCTACACCTTC. Protein product: CASSLAPTGGSYGYTF.